A single sample gave rise to the 2 T cell receptor beta chains below, sequenced in a study of blood T cell repertoires in COVID-19. Clones were sequenced by immunoSEQ multiplex PCR, and TCRdb holds only the in-frame ones, with some missing. The sample contains roughly 100,000 clones, approximately 88% of which appear only once. The sequenced sample was peripheral blood. The receptors come from a human donor in a cohort sampled during active COVID-19.

The CDR3 nucleotides are TGTGCCAGCAGCTTTAAAGCCACCTACGAGCAGTACTTC. The encoded protein is CASSFKATYEQYF. J is TRBJ2-7 and V is TRBV7-8; D is unclear. The CDR3 consists of 13 residues. Germline CDR1 and CDR2: SGHVS and FQNEAQ. V gave up 3 bases and J gave up 2 bases, with 8 bases separating them.

This rearrangement joins TRBV6-5 to TRBJ2-5, with 9 bases matching TRBD2. The CDR3 loop spans 13 amino acids. V trimming: 6 bases; J trimming: 3 bases; junction bases outside the gene matches: 2. Per germline, CDR1 MNHEY and CDR2 SVGAGI. The CDR3 DNA follows: TGTGCCAGCAGATTAGCGGGAGAAGAGACCCAGTACTTC. Amino acid sequence: CASRLAGEETQYF.